This T cell receptor (beta chain) emerged from a study of PD-L1 blockade in urothelial cancer. About the study: Prior regimens of chemotherapy numbered 0 to 3 per patient.

Urothelial carcinoma in patients was locally advanced or metastatic. Broader study findings: Tumor-linked clones in blood grew more by 3 weeks in durable-benefit patients.

The data were produced by immunoSEQ multiplex PCR, yet TCRdb's version contains in-frame clones alone and is incomplete. The repertoire consists of under 90,000 clones, with more than 90% occurring once and the leading ten covering more than 8%. As to this clone: What it binds is unknown.

The CDR3 length is 14 residues. The V gene lost 5 bases and the J gene lost 4 bases, with 14 bases spanning the gap. Per germline, CDR1 MNHEY and CDR2 SVGAGI. The chain has TRBV6-5 and TRBJ1-2; D is perhaps TRBD1 (5 bases). This TCR was recovered from a man in his sixties with urothelial cancer. The sequencing here drew on PBMCs, taken around atezolizumab (anti-PD-L1) treatment. The CDR3 DNA reads as TGTGCCAGCAGTCCCGACAGCCAATTCTATGGCTACACCTTC. Its protein product is CASSPDSQFYGYTF.